The rows below give T cell receptor beta chains drawn from one sample of a study of T cell responses to AZD1222 COVID-19 vaccine. Profiling relied on immunoSEQ multiplex PCR, and the TCRdb table lists in-frame clones only, not all of them. In the table there are fewer than 100,000 clones, around 87% of which are singletons. The sequencing here drew on peripheral blood, taken on day 0 of AZD1222 vaccination. These receptors were obtained from an adult in good health. Both conserved end residues are part of each CDR3. The D gene is left open where the match is weak. Not every row has a clone size; where given, it reads once, few, many or a size class.

V	D	J	size	DNA	CDR3
TRBV11-2	TRBD1	TRBJ2-7	NA	TGTGCCAGCAGCTTTACAGGGGTTCTATCCGAGCAGTACTTC	CASSFTGVLSEQYF
TRBV5-6	NA	TRBJ2-3	NA	TGTGCCAGCAGCTTGGGAGGGGGTAGAGCCACAGATACGCAGTATTTT	CASSLGGGRATDTQYF
TRBV27	NA	TRBJ2-7	NA	TGTGCCAGCAGTTTAAAGGGTTCCTGGGACATACCCTACGAGCAGTACTTC	CASSLKGSWDIPYEQYF
TRBV5-4	TRBD2	TRBJ2-2	NA	TGTGCCAGCTGGGGGGGTCCAGGAAGCACCGGGGAGCTGTTTTTT	CASWGGPGSTGELFF
TRBV18	NA	TRBJ1-1	NA	TGTGCCAGCTCATATCTACCCCCAGGGGAGGGTATGAACACTGAAGCTTTCTTT	CASSYLPPGEGMNTEAFF
TRBV7-9	NA	TRBJ1-2	NA	TGTGCCAGCAGCTTAGGGGGGGCTAACTATGGCTACACCTTC	CASSLGGANYGYTF
TRBV7-2	NA	TRBJ2-7	NA	TGTGCCAGCAGCTGGGCGGACTCCTACGAGCAGTACTTC	CASSWADSYEQYF
TRBV7-8	NA	TRBJ1-2	NA	TGTGCCAGCAGCTTAGTGGCAGGAGAAAATGGCTACACCTTC	CASSLVAGENGYTF
TRBV10-3	TRBD1	TRBJ1-2	NA	TGTGCCATCAGTGAGTCGGACAGGGTTAGTGATGGCTACACCTTC	CAISESDRVSDGYTF
TRBV19	NA	TRBJ1-1	once	TGTGCCAGTAGTATAGGCAGGGACACTGAAGCTTTCTTT	CASSIGRDTEAFF
TRBV20-1	NA	TRBJ1-1	NA	TGCAGGGGATATCAGAACACTGAAGCTTTCTTT	CRGYQNTEAFF
TRBV9	TRBD2	TRBJ2-5	NA	TGTGCCAGCAGCGTAGTGGGTAGCGGGTCACAAGAGACCCAGTACTTC	CASSVVGSGSQETQYF
TRBV7-2	NA	TRBJ1-5	NA	TGTGCCAGCAGCCAGGAGGAGGGAGGCAGCTTCAGCAATCAGCCCCAGCATTTT	CASSQEEGGSFSNQPQHF
TRBV6-5	NA	TRBJ1-1	NA	TGTGCCAGCAGTTACTCGTGGCACGGGAACACTGAAGCTTTCTTT	CASSYSWHGNTEAFF
TRBV11-2	NA	TRBJ1-1	NA	TGTGCCAGCAGCTTGGAAATTCAGCGTTTTCTTGGCACTGAAGCTTTCTTT	CASSLEIQRFLGTEAFF
TRBV7-2	TRBD1	TRBJ1-5	once	TGTGCCAGCAGCGCCGAGGGACAGGGTAGCAATCAGCCCCAGCATTTT	CASSAEGQGSNQPQHF
TRBV14	TRBD1	TRBJ1-4	NA	TGTGCCAGCAGCCCCGGGACAGGCGAAGAAAAACTGTTTTTT	CASSPGTGEEKLFF
TRBV27	NA	TRBJ1-1	NA	TGTGCCAGCAGCCGACGTGCGCAGATATTGGGGACTGAAGCTTTCTTT	CASSRRAQILGTEAFF
TRBV19	TRBD2	TRBJ2-7	once	TGTGCCAGTAGTATTCAGCGGGGGGGCCGTTACGAGCAGTACTTC	CASSIQRGGRYEQYF
TRBV7-9	TRBD1	TRBJ2-7	NA	TGTGCCAGCAGCCTCGCCGGGACAGCTTCCTACGAGCAGTACTTC	CASSLAGTASYEQYF
TRBV18	NA	TRBJ2-7	NA	TGTGCCAGCTCACCCTCGGCCTACGAGCAGTACTTC	CASSPSAYEQYF
TRBV19	NA	TRBJ2-5	NA	TGTGCCAGTAGACAGGGCCAAGAGACCCAGTACTTC	CASRQGQETQYF
TRBV7-3	TRBD2	TRBJ2-7	NA	TGTGCCAGCAGCCCCAGCGGGGTGAGCTACGAGCAGTACTTC	CASSPSGVSYEQYF
TRBV7-9	NA	TRBJ1-2	NA	TGTGCCAGCAGCCAGACGGGGCAGGTGTTACGTGAAGGCTACACCTTC	CASSQTGQVLREGYTF
TRBV2	NA	TRBJ1-5	NA	TGTGCCACCCGGGGGGAGAATCAGCCCCAGCATTTT	CATRGENQPQHF
TRBV7-2	TRBD1	TRBJ1-6	NA	TGTGCCAGCAGCCCATACCAGGGGGGAGGATCACCCCTCCACTTT	CASSPYQGGGSPLHF
TRBV18	NA	TRBJ2-3	NA	TGTGCCAGCTCACCGAGTACGATGCGGGGCAAAGATACGCAGTATTTT	CASSPSTMRGKDTQYF
TRBV5-1	NA	TRBJ1-5	NA	TGCGCCAGCAGCCTAGGGGGTTTGAATCAGCCCCAGCATTTT	CASSLGGLNQPQHF
TRBV9	NA	TRBJ2-5	NA	TGTGCCAGCAGCGTAGGAGGGAAGGGGTCCAGAGAGACCCAGTACTTC	CASSVGGKGSRETQYF
TRBV12-3/TRBV12-4	NA	TRBJ1-1	NA	TGTGCCAGCGTCCGGGTCACTGAAGCTTTCTTT	CASVRVTEAFF
TRBV7-8	NA	TRBJ1-1	NA	TGTGCCAGCAGCTTAGGTTTTTCAAACACTGAAGCTTTCTTT	CASSLGFSNTEAFF
TRBV11-2	NA	TRBJ1-1	NA	TGTGCCAGCAGCTTAGAATACACTTTGAACACTGAAGCTTTCTTT	CASSLEYTLNTEAFF
TRBV19	NA	TRBJ1-5	NA	TGTGCCAGTAGGAAACAGCAGGGTCCCAATCAGCCCCAGCATTTT	CASRKQQGPNQPQHF
TRBV7-2	TRBD1	TRBJ2-3	NA	TGTGCCAGCAGCTTAGCCGGGACAGGGACCACAGATACGCAGTATTTT	CASSLAGTGTTDTQYF
TRBV29-1	NA	TRBJ2-7	NA	TGCAGCGTTGAAGAGTGGGGAAGCTCCTACGAGCAGTACTTC	CSVEEWGSSYEQYF
TRBV6-2/TRBV6-3	TRBD2	TRBJ2-7	NA	TGTGCCAGCAGTCACGGGACTAGCGGCTACGAGCAGTACTTC	CASSHGTSGYEQYF
TRBV4-1	TRBD1	TRBJ1-2	NA	TGCGCCAGCAGCCCCGGGACAGGTTTCCCCTATGGCTACACCTTC	CASSPGTGFPYGYTF
TRBV5-6	NA	TRBJ1-6	NA	TGTGCCAGCAGCCGGAGGTCTGTGAATTCACCCCTCCACTTT	CASSRRSVNSPLHF
TRBV29-1	NA	TRBJ1-6	NA	TGCAGCGTTGATGACGGTTATTCACCCCTCCACTTT	CSVDDGYSPLHF
TRBV5-6	NA	TRBJ2-7	few	TGTGCCAGCAGCTTTGTGGGGGGCGATTCCTACGAGCAGTACTTC	CASSFVGGDSYEQYF
TRBV7-3	NA	TRBJ1-1	NA	TGTGCCAGCAGCTTAGGGTCGGGCACTGAAGCTTTCTTT	CASSLGSGTEAFF
TRBV4-1	NA	TRBJ1-5	NA	TGCGCCAGCAGCCAGGTCCCTAGCAATCAGCCCCAGCATTTT	CASSQVPSNQPQHF
TRBV6-5	TRBD1	TRBJ2-3	NA	TGTGCCAGCAGTTACTCAGGGACAGAGAACACAGATACGCAGTATTTT	CASSYSGTENTDTQYF
TRBV29-1	TRBD1	TRBJ2-7	NA	TGCAGCGTTATCCCTTGGACAGGGGGTTACGAGCAGTACTTC	CSVIPWTGGYEQYF
TRBV5-4	NA	TRBJ2-7	once	TGTGCCAGCAGCTTTACGGGACGGAACTACGAGCAGTACTTC	CASSFTGRNYEQYF